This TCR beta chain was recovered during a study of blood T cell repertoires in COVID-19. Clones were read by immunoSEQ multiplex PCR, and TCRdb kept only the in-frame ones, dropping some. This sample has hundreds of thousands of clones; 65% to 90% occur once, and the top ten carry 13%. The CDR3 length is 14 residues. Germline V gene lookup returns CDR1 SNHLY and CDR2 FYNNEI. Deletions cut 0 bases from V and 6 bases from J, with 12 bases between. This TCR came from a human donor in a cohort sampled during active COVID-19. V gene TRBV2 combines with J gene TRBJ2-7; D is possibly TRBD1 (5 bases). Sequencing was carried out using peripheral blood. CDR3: CASSEAIGVSEQYF. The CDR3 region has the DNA TGTGCCAGCAGTGAAGCGATAGGGGTTTCCGAGCAGTACTTC.